The clone carrying this T cell receptor (beta chain) was seen a few times. Its antigen remains unidentified. This sample was taken from a study of vaccination and CD4 T cells after COVID-19. Time point denoted: late sampling 161 to 241 days after vaccination in a few convalescent patients. Documented treatment: approximately nine-day PBMC culture with coronavirus spike peptide pools or control peptides (ViraFEST assay). Cultured CD4+ T cells had their DNA profiled by the Oncomine TCR Beta short-read assay. TCRdb processed the PCR reads anew with MiXCR; each CDR3 protein has one entry. The sample has 18,000 or so distinct CDR3 sequences; around 50% are singletons. Germline values: CDR1 MGHRA, CDR2 YSYEKL. CDR3 length equals 16 residues. The germline V and J ends were trimmed by 0 bases and 4 bases, with 14 bases remaining between them.

This sequence originates from a human donor who had recovered from COVID-19. This sample comprised CD4+ T cells from blood, cultured in vitro, obtained about 7 months after SARS-CoV-2 vaccination. This chain uses TRBV4-1 with TRBJ2-3; TRBD2 is a possible D gene (5 bases). For the CDR3, the DNA is TGCGCCAGCAGCCAAGACGGACGGGATAACTCAGATACGCAGTATTTT. Its translation: CASSQDGRDNSDTQYF.